These T cell receptor beta chains were read from a single sample in a study of cytomegalovirus exposure and HLA in healthy donors. Profiled with immunoSEQ multiplex PCR; TCRdb holds only in-frame clones, not every one. The top ten clones hold around 5% of a sample with over 150,000 clones, approximately 85% of them seen once. Sequencing was done on a sample of PBMCs. Receptor source: a girl between 10 and 17 years old in good health and CMV-seropositive. Both conserved end residues are part of each CDR3. D genes are given only for firm matches. Size values are once, few and many counts, or a class for expanded clones, and some rows have none.

v_call	d_call	j_call	clone_size	cdr3_aa	cdr3_nt
TRBV9	.	TRBJ1-1	.	CASSVEGQTLNTEAFF	TGTGCCAGCAGCGTAGAAGGTCAGACTCTAAACACTGAAGCTTTCTTT
TRBV5-1	TRBD1	TRBJ1-2	.	CASSVSGGNYGYTF	TGCGCCAGCAGCGTCTCAGGGGGGAACTATGGCTACACCTTC
TRBV29-1	TRBD1	TRBJ1-1	few	CSVRQGLNTEAFF	TGCAGCGTTAGACAGGGACTGAACACTGAAGCTTTCTTT
TRBV7-6	TRBD1	TRBJ1-2	.	CASSDDRDSGYTF	TGTGCCAGCAGCGATGACAGGGATAGCGGCTACACCTTC
TRBV6-1	TRBD1	TRBJ1-2	.	CASSGTGGILYGYTF	TGTGCCAGCAGCGGGACAGGGGGGATCCTTTATGGCTACACCTTC
TRBV5-4	TRBD1	TRBJ1-2	.	CASSPGQGAGYGYTF	TGTGCCAGCAGTCCCGGACAGGGGGCAGGCTATGGCTACACCTTC
TRBV19	TRBD1	TRBJ1-2	.	CASSIYRDRDYGYTF	TGTGCCAGTAGTATCTACCGGGACAGGGACTATGGCTACACCTTC
TRBV5-1	.	TRBJ2-3	.	CASSLPGPGNTDTQYF	TGCGCCAGCAGCTTGCCTGGGCCCGGGAACACAGATACGCAGTATTTT
TRBV30	TRBD1	TRBJ2-1	.	CAWSPLDRDYNEQFF	TGTGCCTGGAGTCCCCTAGACAGGGACTACAATGAGCAGTTCTTC
TRBV5-1	.	TRBJ2-2	.	CASGPGGTGELFF	TGCGCCAGCGGACCCGGGGGCACCGGGGAGCTGTTTTTT
TRBV20-1	.	TRBJ1-2	.	CVTREGGYTF	TGCGTTACGAGGGAAGGGGGCTACACCTTC
TRBV5-1	.	TRBJ1-1	.	CASRRTEVIIEAFF	TGCGCCAGCAGAAGGACGGAGGTTATAATTGAAGCTTTCTTT
TRBV5-1	.	TRBJ2-3	.	CASSPPWIGLRGPDTQYF	TGCGCCAGCAGCCCGCCGTGGATCGGGCTAAGGGGCCCAGATACGCAGTATTTT
TRBV6-1	TRBD2	TRBJ2-1	medium-sized	CASSEGLAGNNEQFF	TGTGCCAGCAGTGAAGGACTAGCGGGAAACAATGAGCAGTTCTTC
TRBV30	.	TRBJ2-1	.	CAWSGGAYNEQFF	TGTGCCTGGTCGGGGGGCGCCTACAATGAGCAGTTCTTC
TRBV2	.	TRBJ2-5	few	CASSGLRQETQYF	TGTGCCAGCTCGGGACTCCGACAAGAGACCCAGTACTTC
TRBV30	.	TRBJ1-5	.	CAWSVWQGNQPQHF	TGTGCCTGGAGTGTTTGGCAGGGGAATCAGCCCCAGCATTTT
TRBV7-8	.	TRBJ1-2	.	CASSQGTKAMEGNGYTF	TGTGCCAGCAGCCAAGGGACGAAGGCGATGGAGGGAAATGGCTACACCTTC
TRBV4-1	.	TRBJ2-2	.	CASSPAAGELFF	TGCGCCAGCAGCCCTGCGGCCGGGGAGCTGTTTTTT
TRBV11-2	TRBD1	TRBJ2-1	.	CASRLPGQLKNEQFF	TGTGCCAGCAGACTACCGGGACAGTTGAAAAATGAGCAGTTCTTC
TRBV6-5	.	TRBJ2-7	once	CASRRQGYEQYF	TGTGCCAGCAGACGCCAGGGGTACGAGCAGTACTTC
TRBV2	.	TRBJ2-7	.	CASSIIEQYF	TGTGCCAGCTCTATAATCGAGCAGTACTTC
TRBV9	.	TRBJ2-7	.	CASSVGFAYEQYF	TGTGCCAGCAGCGTCGGTTTTGCCTACGAGCAGTACTTC
TRBV2	.	TRBJ1-5	.	CASSQGENQPQHF	TGTGCCAGCAGCCAGGGCGAAAATCAGCCCCAGCATTTT
TRBV5-1	TRBD1	TRBJ2-3	.	CASSLPTGGMDTQYF	TGCGCCAGCAGCCTTCCGACAGGGGGGATGGATACGCAGTATTTT
TRBV7-9	TRBD1	TRBJ1-1	.	CASSHYGTGRGTEAFF	TGTGCCAGCAGCCACTACGGGACAGGGAGGGGCACTGAAGCTTTCTTT
TRBV5-1	TRBD1	TRBJ1-1	few	CASSPSTGRKEAFF	TGCGCCAGCAGCCCATCGACAGGGAGAAAGGAAGCTTTCTTT